A single TCR beta chain is shown here with its context. Per the study methods: It was from reference gene primer amplification that nucleated cell counts were estimated. Profiled with immunoSEQ multiplex PCR; TCRdb holds only in-frame clones, not every one. Clone size and V and J calls were adopted from that table, with D and trimming inferred from the DNA. The sample has about 130,000 clones, around four fifths seen once. These data belong to a study of blood T cell repertoires in COVID-19. Symptom resolution, clearance, or two negative PCRs marked the recovered donors of Cohort 3. The CDR3 runs 15 residues. Germline trimming cut 4 bases from V and 6 bases from J; bases unmatched to any gene: 12. Germline assignment: CDR1 SGHRS and CDR2 YFSETQ.

The sequence derives from a woman in her 50s who had recovered from COVID-19. The chain uses TRBV5-1 and TRBJ1-1, with TRBD1 matching 7 bases. Sequencing input: PBMCs or T cells enriched from blood (not recorded which). The chain's CDR3 is CASSAERGLRSEAFF. For the CDR3, the DNA is TGCGCCAGCAGCGCGGAAAGGGGGCTTAGATCTGAAGCTTTCTTT.